This T cell receptor beta chain was sequenced for a study of PD-1 blockade in classical Hodgkin lymphoma. The CDR3 loop spans 16 amino acids. J lost 4 bases, V lost 4 bases, and 9 bases had no gene match. Germline loops: CDR1 MDHEN, CDR2 SYDVKM. All the patients suffered relapse after autologous stem cell transplantation, and brentuximab vedotin exposure differed. Magnetic depletion of non-target cells from thawed PBMCs yielded purified CD8+ T cells. Generated by immunoSEQ multiplex PCR, the TCRdb table keeps only in-frame clones and is missing some. The repertoire holds more than 25,000 clones, with approximately 86% as singletons. Study conclusions and caveats: Some patients began nivolumab under 1 year after ASCT. These patients were excluded from later analyses. Reported findings placed baseline TCR diversity lower in newly diagnosed patients (compared with healthy donors). CD8+ TCR diversity did not rise significantly by C4D1, unlike CD4+.

As regards this clone: Its specificity is not known.

The input for sequencing was CD8+ T cells from blood, taken at baseline. This TCR was recovered from a human donor with classical Hodgkin lymphoma. The chain has TRBV28 and TRBJ2-5; 10 bases map to TRBD2. CDR3 amino acids: CASSSISGRLSETQYF. The CDR3 DNA is TGTGCCAGCAGTTCCATTAGCGGGAGGCTCTCAGAGACCCAGTACTTC.